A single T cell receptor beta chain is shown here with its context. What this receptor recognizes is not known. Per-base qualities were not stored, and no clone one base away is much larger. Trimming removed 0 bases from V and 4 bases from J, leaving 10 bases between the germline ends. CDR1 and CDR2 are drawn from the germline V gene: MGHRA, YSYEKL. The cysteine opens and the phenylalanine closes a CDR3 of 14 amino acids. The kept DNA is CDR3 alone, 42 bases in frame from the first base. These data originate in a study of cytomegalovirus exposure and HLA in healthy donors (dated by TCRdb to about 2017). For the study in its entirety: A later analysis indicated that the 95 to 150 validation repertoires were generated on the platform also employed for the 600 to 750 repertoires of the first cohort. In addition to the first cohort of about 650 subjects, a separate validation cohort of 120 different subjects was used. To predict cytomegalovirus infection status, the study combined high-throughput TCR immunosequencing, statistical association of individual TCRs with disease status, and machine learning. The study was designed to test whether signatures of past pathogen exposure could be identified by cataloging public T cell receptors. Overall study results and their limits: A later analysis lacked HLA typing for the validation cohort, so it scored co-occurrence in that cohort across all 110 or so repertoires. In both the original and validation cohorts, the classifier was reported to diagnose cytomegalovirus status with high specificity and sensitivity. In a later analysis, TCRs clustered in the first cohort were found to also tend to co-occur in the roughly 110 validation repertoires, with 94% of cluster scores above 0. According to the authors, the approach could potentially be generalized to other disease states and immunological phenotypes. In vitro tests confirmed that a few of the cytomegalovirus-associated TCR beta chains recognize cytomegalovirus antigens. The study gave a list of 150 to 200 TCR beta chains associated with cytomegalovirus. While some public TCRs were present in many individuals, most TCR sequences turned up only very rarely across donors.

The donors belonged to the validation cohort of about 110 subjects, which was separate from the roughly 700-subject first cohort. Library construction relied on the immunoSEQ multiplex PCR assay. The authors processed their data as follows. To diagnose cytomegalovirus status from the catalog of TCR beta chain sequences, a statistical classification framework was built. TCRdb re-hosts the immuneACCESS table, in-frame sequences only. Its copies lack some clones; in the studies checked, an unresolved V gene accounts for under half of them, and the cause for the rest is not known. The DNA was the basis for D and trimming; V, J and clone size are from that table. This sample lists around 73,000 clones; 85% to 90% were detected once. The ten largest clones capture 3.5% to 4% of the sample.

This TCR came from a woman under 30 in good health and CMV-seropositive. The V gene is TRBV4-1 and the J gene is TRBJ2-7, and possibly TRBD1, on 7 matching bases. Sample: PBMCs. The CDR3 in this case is CASSQDPGGYEQYF. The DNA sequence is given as TGCGCCAGCAGCCAAGACCCAGGGGGGTACGAGCAGTACTTC.